This T cell receptor beta chain originates from a study of human thymus T cells (dated by TCRdb to about 2020). About the investigation overall: TCR alpha and beta repertoires from seven to nine infant thymus samples and a few related peripheral blood samples were characterized in the study. Donor ages ranged from about 7 to 244 days, and the cohort comprised roughly six male and a couple of female infants.

Using the immunoSEQ multiplex PCR assay, the TCRB and TCRAD loci were amplified from a standardized quantity of quality-controlled genomic DNA. The V(D)J region was spanned by amplicons of a length sufficient to cover the CDR3 and to identify V and J genes. The amplicons were sequenced on an Illumina platform via the commercial immunoSEQ service. The authors' pipeline ran thus. Primer bias and sequencing errors were corrected as previously described, and TCRAD and TCRB were defined on the basis of the IMGT database. The repertoires were analysed using immunoSEQ Analyzer 3.0 and VDJTools for basic statistics, V/J segment usage, diversity estimates, rarefaction and pairwise overlap. Diversity was estimated using the Chao1, ChaoE, Efron-Thisted, Shannon and inverse Simpson indices, and was also estimated on datasets down-sampled to the size of the smallest sample. Repertoire overlap was assessed by strict matching of CDR3 nucleotide sequence, V gene and J gene, and clustering was done by Jaccard-based multidimensional scaling. TCRdb stores this immuneACCESS table with in-frame sequences only. Part of the clones is absent; in the studies checked, under half of the shortfall reflects unresolved V genes, and no reason is known for the rest. Clone size and V and J calls were adopted from that table, with D and trimming inferred from the DNA. This sample holds more than 50,000 clones; roughly 94% were observed only once. Together, the top ten hold under 7% of the sample.

As regards this clone: Its antigen is still unknown. The record has no base qualities; no much larger clone is one base away.

Study-level results and caveats: On average, thymus samples yielded approximately 780,000 unique TCRB clonotypes, whereas blood samples yielded 70,000 to 100,000. Biased V and J gene segment usage appeared to be present in both thymic and peripheral blood repertoires.

In Finland, the donors were immunologically healthy infants who were having open corrective cardiac surgery for congenital heart defects. From four of the eight donors, a small aliquot of about 0.45-1 mL peripheral blood was collected during surgery. For the blood samples, genomic DNA was extracted from all available leukocytes instead of from a set number of cells. ACK lysis buffer was used to remove erythrocytes from blood, and the leukocytes were stored at -70 degrees C as pellets. A QIAsymphony instrument was used to extract genomic DNA from the frozen cell pellets. CDR1 and CDR2, looked up from the germline V gene (reference sequence), are LNHDA and SQIVND. Germline trimming: 4 bases from V, 0 bases from J; junction bases outside gene matches: 9. Including cysteine and phenylalanine, the CDR3 has 16 amino acids. Only the CDR3 DNA stays, 48 bases, in frame from base 1.

This receptor was identified in a boy less than two years old with a congenital heart defect but otherwise immunologically healthy. The specimen was blood. The sequence is built from TRBV19 and TRBJ2-7; TRBD1 lines up with 7 middle nucleotides. CDR3 sequence: CASSRQGVSGSYEQYF. DNA sequence: TGTGCCAGTAGTAGACAGGGAGTGTCAGGCTCCTACGAGCAGTACTTC.